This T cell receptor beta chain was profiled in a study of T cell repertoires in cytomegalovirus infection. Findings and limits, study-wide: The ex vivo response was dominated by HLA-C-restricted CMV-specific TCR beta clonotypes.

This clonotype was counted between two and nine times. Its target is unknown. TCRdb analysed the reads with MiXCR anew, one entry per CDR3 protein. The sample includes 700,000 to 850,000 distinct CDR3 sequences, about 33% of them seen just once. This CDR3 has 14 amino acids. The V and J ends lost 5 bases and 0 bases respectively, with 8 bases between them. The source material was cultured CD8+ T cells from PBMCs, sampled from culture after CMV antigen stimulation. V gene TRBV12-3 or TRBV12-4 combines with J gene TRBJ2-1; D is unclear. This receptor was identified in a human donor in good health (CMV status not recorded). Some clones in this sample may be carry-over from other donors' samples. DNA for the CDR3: TGTGCCAGCAGTACGTCTAGCTCCTACAATGAGCAGTTCTTC. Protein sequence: CASSTSSSYNEQFF.